These 15 T cell receptor beta chains came from one sample sequenced in a study of T cell responses to AZD1222 COVID-19 vaccine. The protocol was immunoSEQ multiplex PCR, while the TCRdb copy is restricted to in-frame clones and leaves out a portion. In the table there are 110,000 to 150,000 clones, 90% to 95% of which are singletons. The source was peripheral blood, collected after recovery from COVID-19. The source is an adult who had recovered from COVID-19.

This clone occurred once. V is TRBV5-1 and J is TRBJ2-5; D possibly corresponds to TRBD2 (6 bases). The CDR3 consists of 16 residues. Germline CDR1 SGHRS, CDR2 YFSETQ. Trimming stripped 0 bases from V and 2 bases from J, with 14 bases between. The CDR3 here is CASSLAPGSGQETQYF. As DNA, the CDR3 is TGCGCCAGCAGCTTGGCCCCGGGTAGCGGACAAGAGACCCAGTACTTC.

The CDR3 sequence: CSARGGEKLFF. The CDR3 DNA follows: TGCAGTGCCCGAGGTGGTGAAAAACTGTTTTTT. This chain connects TRBV20-1 to TRBJ1-4; no clear D gene. CDR3 length equals 11 residues. Germline CDR1 DFQATT, CDR2 SNEGSKA (reference sequence). V lost 6 bases and J 7 bases, leaving 9 bases between the germline ends.

The V call is TRBV5-6, the J call TRBJ1-2; a weak D match, TRBD1 (5 bases). Germline loops: CDR1 SGHDT, CDR2 YYEEEE. The V and J ends lost 0 bases and 0 bases respectively, with 15 bases between them. CDR3 length equals 17 residues. CDR3: CASSLAVRALTNYGYTF. The CDR3 bases are TGTGCCAGCAGCTTGGCCGTCAGGGCCCTAACTAACTATGGCTACACCTTC.

V usage is TRBV3-1 (or the pseudogene TRBV3-2) and J usage is TRBJ1-5; tentative D call: TRBD1 (6 bases). Germline CDR1 and CDR2: LGHDT and YNNKEL (reference sequence). V was clipped by 6 bases and J by 9 bases, with 21 bases between them. The CDR3 has 15 residues. The DNA for the CDR3 is TGTGCCAGCAGTGGAACAGGGTGGGTTAGTGGGCCCCAGCATTTT. This gives the protein CASSGTGWVSGPQHF.

This chain joins TRBV18 and TRBJ2-1, with a weak D call TRBD1 (6 bases). CDR3 length: 16 amino acids. Trimming shortened V by 1 base and J by 5 bases, and 15 bases separated the two germline ends. CDR1 and CDR2 (germline): KGHSH, LQKENI. For the CDR3, the DNA is TGTGCCAGCTCACCACTAAGACAGTCAGGGGACAATGAGCAGTTCTTC. Translating gives CASSPLRQSGDNEQFF.

V and J are TRBV25-1 and TRBJ1-4, with D possibly TRBD1 on 5 matching bases. The CDR3 sequence is 16 residues long. CDR1 MGHDK and CDR2 SYGVNS come from the germline V gene. Deletions cut 2 bases from V and 4 bases from J, with 14 bases between. CDR3: CASSEGVGAHNEKLFF. Written as DNA, the CDR3 is TGTGCCAGCAGTGAAGGTGTCGGGGCTCATAATGAAAAACTGTTTTTT.

The chain links TRBV6-5 to TRBJ1-2; 7 bases map to TRBD1. Germline assignment: CDR1 MNHEY and CDR2 SVGAGI. The V gene end was trimmed by 6 bases and the J gene end by 6 bases; junction bases not matched to a gene: 7. The CDR3 totals 13 residues. The CDR3 spells CASSSDRDHGYTF. CDR3 nucleotides: TGTGCCAGCAGCTCCGACAGGGATCATGGCTACACCTTC.

This clone was seen once. The chain couples TRBV27 to TRBJ2-5; D is unclear. Looked up from germline, CDR1 is MNHEY and CDR2 is SMNVEV (reference sequence). The CDR3 covers 9 residues. Deletions cut 11 bases from V and 7 bases from J, with 8 bases between. In nucleotides, the CDR3 is TGTGCCCATCTATGGACCCAGTACTTC. This codes for CAHLWTQYF.

V is TRBV12-5 and J is TRBJ2-1; TRBD2 aligns across 11 bases. Germline trimming cut 6 bases from V and 2 bases from J; bases unmatched to any gene: 12. CDR1 and CDR2 (germline): LGHNT, FRNRAP. The CDR3 loop spans 18 amino acids. Written as DNA, the CDR3 is TGTGCTAGTGGCCCGCTCGGAGGTAGCGGGAGGGCCTACAATGAGCAGTTCTTC. Residues: CASGPLGGSGRAYNEQFF.

J is TRBJ1-2 and V is TRBV7-2; the D is unclear. Germline values: CDR1 SGHTA, CDR2 FQGNSA. The V and J ends lost 5 bases and 8 bases respectively, with 18 bases between them. This CDR3 region has 14 residues. CDR3 DNA sequence: TGTGCCAGCAGCCCGTCGACGGCTCCTACGGGCTACACCTTC. This encodes CASSPSTAPTGYTF.

This clone appeared a few times. The gene calls are TRBV28 and TRBJ1-4; TRBD1 might be the D (5 bases). Trimming left V 4 bases short and J 3 bases short, with 12 bases between. The length of the CDR3 is 15 residues. Germline V lookup: CDR1 MDHEN, CDR2 SYDVKM. The CDR3 here is CASSSQGLSNEKLFF. Written as DNA, the CDR3 is TGTGCCAGCAGTTCGCAGGGCCTTTCTAATGAAAAACTGTTTTTT.

Concerning this clone: Other DNA sequences of this sample code for an identical CDR3. The chain combines TRBV7-9 with TRBJ1-4; D is ambiguous. Trimming pared 1 base from V and 5 bases from J, leaving 8 bases between. Per germline, CDR1 SEHNR and CDR2 FQNEAQ (reference sequence). The CDR3 contains 14 residues. CDR3 DNA sequence: TGTGCCAGCAGCTTAGTAGGAGGAAATGAAAAACTGTTTTTT. Protein: CASSLVGGNEKLFF.

J is TRBJ1-1 and V is TRBV14; D remains ambiguous. This CDR3 is built from 16 residues. CDR1 and CDR2 (germline): SGHDN, FVKESK. V was trimmed by 4 bases and J by 0 bases, leaving 15 bases between them. The CDR3: CASSRDTRIMNTEAFF. The CDR3 nucleotides are TGTGCCAGCAGCCGAGATACCAGAATAATGAACACTGAAGCTTTCTTT.

This chain links TRBV2 with TRBJ2-1; D is unclear. Trimming took 6 bases from V and 6 from J, leaving 12 bases between them. This CDR3 has 13 amino acids. Per the germline V gene, CDR1 is SNHLY and CDR2 is FYNNEI. CDR3 sequence (DNA): TGTGCCAGCAGGACAACAGTGGGCAATGAGCAGTTCTTC. This sequence encodes CASRTTVGNEQFF.

The chain couples TRBV30 to TRBJ1-2; D gene uncertain. Germline V CDR1 and CDR2: GTSNPN, SVGIG (reference sequence). This CDR3 has 13 amino acids. The CDR3 sequence is CALSPEANYGYTF. The CDR3 nucleotides are TGTGCGCTGAGCCCTGAAGCTAACTATGGCTACACCTTC.